The present T cell receptor (beta chain) was sequenced within a study of spatial heterogeneity in lung cancer (dated by TCRdb to about 2019). About the investigation overall: Samples were obtained from 72 patients with early-stage, untreated non-small cell lung cancer from the lung TRACERx cohort. Follow-up PBMC samples were sequenced whenever the samples were available, and the median time to follow-up was about 2 years after resection. The study linked features of the TCR repertoire to counts of nonsynonymous mutations, which were determined by whole-exome sequencing of tumor tissue. Beta-chain transcripts were consistently detected in greater numbers than alpha-chain transcripts, which likely reflects a higher abundance of beta-chain transcripts. TCR alpha and beta repertoires were quantitatively compared across multiple tumor regions, matched nontumor lung and blood in non-small cell lung cancer. Both alpha and beta chains were TCR-sequenced in samples taken at surgery, namely 220 tumor regions, around 70 matched nontumor lung samples and roughly 56 PBMC samples. In the raw uncorrected reads, each unique combination of TCR and UMI appeared more than ten times on average.

This clonotype was counted only a few times. Its binding antigen is unknown. There are no base qualities to consult, and no much larger clone falls within one base. Results and caveats for the whole study, not just this receptor: Ubiquitous expanded tumor TCRs were found in blood more often at tumor resection than at routine follow-up. Only around 15 patients were included in comparisons of baseline and follow-up blood repertoires. Confirming at a functional level the hypothesis that regional TCRs recognize regional mutations was considered to require additional single-cell paired TCR alpha and beta sequencing.

V and J are trimmed by 1 base and 5 bases, and the gene matches miss 6 bases of the junction. The CDR3 numbers 16 residues from cysteine through phenylalanine. The read is trimmed to its CDR3 DNA, 48 bases read in frame from base 1. CDR1 and CDR2 were assigned from the germline V gene as SGDLS and YYNGEE. The time point label for this specimen denotes: blood at routine non-recurrence follow-up after resection. TCR sequencing used whole RNA extracted from tumor and nontumor lung tissue, or from cryopreserved PBMC samples, without cell sorting. Only patients with enough RNA available from two or more tumor regions were chosen for TCR sequencing. Library generation was performed with 5' RACE. The sequencer listed for this sample is NextSeq 500. In the TCR library protocol, a unique molecular identifier was attached to each TCR cDNA molecule so that PCR and sequencing errors could be corrected. As for the original processing: TCR identification, UMI-based error correction and CDR3 extraction were all carried out with Decombinator tools. TCRs above a frequency of 2 per 1,000, corresponding to the top 1% of the tumor frequency distribution, were defined as expanded. Each repertoire was subsampled 100 times to 5,000 TCRs, after which Renyi diversity was computed with the R vegan package. CDR3 similarity networks were built from amino acid triplet string-kernel similarity, with CDR3s being connected when pairwise similarity was above 0.82. The public reads were reanalyzed by TCRdb: fastp trimming at Q25, MiXCR alignment, in-frame beta chains only. Rows are combined by CDR3 protein, so each entry shows the most common genes and DNA. These V and J calls originate from TCRdb's pipeline instead of the authors' own analysis. The sample includes about 4,400 distinct CDR3 sequences, with about a quarter observed a single time. Roughly 5% of the sample goes to the ten largest clones.

The source is a male donor with early-stage non-small cell lung cancer. The material sequenced was PBMCs, taken at follow-up. The chain employs TRBV9 and TRBJ2-1, with 10 bases in between that match TRBD2. Read as DNA, the sequence is TGTGCCAGCAGCGTAAGAGGCAGCGGGGGGGACAATGAGCAGTTCTTC. This sequence encodes CASSVRGSGGDNEQFF. The reference TRBV9 and TRBJ2-1 proteins fill in what lies around the CDR3, so the full variable domain reads DSGVTQTPKHLITATGQRVTLRCSPRSGDLSVYWYQQSLDQGLQFLIQYYNGEERAKGNILERFSAQQFPDLHSELNLSSLELGDSALYFCASSVRGSGGDNEQFFGPGTRLTVL.